The clone carrying this T cell receptor (beta chain) has just a few counts. This sample is drawn from a study of blood T cells in healthy people across ages. The V end lost 2 bases, the J end lost 6 bases, and 14 bases lay between the germline ends. From germline, CDR1 is SEHNR and CDR2 FQNEAQ (reference sequence). The CDR3 spans 15 residues. Together with a sample-barcoded 5' primer, a J-beta primer mix was included in a second PCR lasting roughly 7 to 11 cycles. Using its own MiXCR run on the 5' RACE reads, TCRdb lists one record per CDR3 protein. Of nearly 800,000 distinct CDR3 sequences detected, about 25% appear once; the ten largest clones hold approximately 3.7%. The sample was also linked to a second study, of T cells of mothers and their children.

This TCR was sampled from a boy younger than 18 in good health. Material: blood. V is TRBV7-9 and J is TRBJ2-1; D call uncertain. In DNA form, the CDR3 reads TGTGCCAGCAGCTTAAGCCCGGTAACTTTCAATGAGCAGTTCTTC. Amino acid sequence: CASSLSPVTFNEQFF.